This TCR beta chain is from a study of blood T cell repertoires in COVID-19. At the level of the study: The United States, Italy and Spain supplied acute and convalescent COVID-19 samples. The cDNA or gDNA used as material had been derived from T cells, B-cell-depleted T cells, or PBMCs.

Original processing methods: Estimation of nucleated cell counts relied on the amplification of reference gene primers. Measured with immunoSEQ multiplex PCR; TCRdb has only the in-frame clones, and not every one. V and J calls and clone size come straight from that table; D and trimming were deduced from the DNA. This sample has 60,000 to 85,000 clones; roughly 89% occur once, and the top ten carry about 4.9%. The CDR3 is 17 residues long. The V gene's germline CDR1 is MNHEY and CDR2 SMNVEV (reference sequence). The trim removed 8 bases at V and 0 bases at J, leaving 12 bases unmatched. Sequencing used peripheral blood. This TCR was recovered from a woman aged 50 to 60 with active COVID-19. V and J are TRBV27 and TRBJ1-3; 8 bases align to TRBD1. The CDR3 spells CASGRLQGAPSGNTIYF. The CDR3, as DNA: TGTGCCAGCGGCAGACTTCAGGGGGCGCCCTCTGGAAACACCATATATTTT.